These 2 T cell receptor beta chains originate from one sample sequenced in a study of OX40 agonist ivuxolimab in advanced cancers. The method was immunoSEQ multiplex PCR; TCRdb's version includes in-frame clones alone and lacks a portion of them. The repertoire has under 100,000 clones, 80% to 95% of them found once; the top ten carry 0.55% to 0.75%. The sequenced sample was CD4+ or CD8+ T cells sorted from blood, obtained in a trial of the OX40 agonist ivuxolimab. These receptors originate from an adult with an advanced solid tumor such as melanoma, head and neck, liver or kidney cancer.

J is TRBJ1-4 and V is TRBV7-2; 10 bases are a match to TRBD1. The CDR3 covers 15 residues. The V gene's germline CDR1 is SGHTA and CDR2 FQGNSA. J was trimmed by 4 bases and V by 5 bases; bases with no gene match: 4. The CDR3 here is CASSVGTGVNEKLFF. For the CDR3, the DNA is TGTGCCAGCAGCGTTGGGACAGGGGTTAATGAAAAACTGTTTTTT.

The gene calls are TRBV5-6 and TRBJ1-2; 9 nucleotides align to TRBD1. V shed 5 bases, J shed 0 bases, and the junction held 2 bases outside the gene matches. CDR1 and CDR2 from the germline V gene are SGHDT and YYEEEE. This CDR3 comprises 14 residues. The DNA of the CDR3 is TGTGCCAGCAGAGGACAGGGGACTAACTATGGCTACACCTTC. Translation: CASRGQGTNYGYTF.